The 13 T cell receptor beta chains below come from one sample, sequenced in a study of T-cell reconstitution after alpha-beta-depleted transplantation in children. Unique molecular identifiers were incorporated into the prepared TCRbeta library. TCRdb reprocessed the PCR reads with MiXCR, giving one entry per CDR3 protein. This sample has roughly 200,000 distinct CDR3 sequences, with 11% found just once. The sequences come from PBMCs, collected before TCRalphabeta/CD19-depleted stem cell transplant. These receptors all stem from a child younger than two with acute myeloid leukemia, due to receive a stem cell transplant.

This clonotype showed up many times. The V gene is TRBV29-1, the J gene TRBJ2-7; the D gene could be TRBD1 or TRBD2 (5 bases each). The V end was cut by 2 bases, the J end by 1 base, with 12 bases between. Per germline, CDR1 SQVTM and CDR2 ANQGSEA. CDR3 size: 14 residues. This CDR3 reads CSVEPGTGSYEQYF. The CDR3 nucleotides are TGCAGCGTTGAACCAGGGACCGGATCCTACGAGCAGTACTTC.

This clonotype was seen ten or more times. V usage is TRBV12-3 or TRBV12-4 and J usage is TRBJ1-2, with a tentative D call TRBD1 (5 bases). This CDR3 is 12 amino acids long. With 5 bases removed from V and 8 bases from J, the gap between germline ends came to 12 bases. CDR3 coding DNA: TGTGCCAGCAGTCAACAGGCCGGGGGCTACACCTTC. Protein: CASSQQAGGYTF.

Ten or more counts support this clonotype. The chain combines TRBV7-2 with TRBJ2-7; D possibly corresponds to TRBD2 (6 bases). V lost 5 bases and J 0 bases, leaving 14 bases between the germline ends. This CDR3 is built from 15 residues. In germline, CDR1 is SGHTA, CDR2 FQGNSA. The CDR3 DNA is TGTGCCAGCAGCCCGACAGCGGGTTTCTCCTACGAGCAGTACTTC. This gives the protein CASSPTAGFSYEQYF.

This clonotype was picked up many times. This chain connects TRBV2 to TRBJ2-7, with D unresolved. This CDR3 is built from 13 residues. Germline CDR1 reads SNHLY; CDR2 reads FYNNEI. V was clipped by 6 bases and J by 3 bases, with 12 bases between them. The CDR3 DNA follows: TGTGCCAGCAGCCCAGATTTATTCTACGAGCAGTACTTC. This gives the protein CASSPDLFYEQYF.

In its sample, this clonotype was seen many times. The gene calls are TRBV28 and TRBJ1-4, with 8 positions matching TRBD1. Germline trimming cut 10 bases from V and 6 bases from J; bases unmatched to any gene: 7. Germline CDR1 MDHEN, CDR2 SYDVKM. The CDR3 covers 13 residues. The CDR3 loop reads CAIRTGRDEKLFF. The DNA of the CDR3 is TGTGCCATCAGGACAGGGAGGGATGAAAAACTGTTTTTT.

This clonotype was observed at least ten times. The CDR3 DNA follows: TGTGCCAGCAGTTATTGGGCTAGCGGGAGTGTGGTCGGGGAGCTGTTTTTT. Amino acids: CASSYWASGSVVGELFF. The genes are TRBV27 and TRBJ2-2; 10 bases are shared with TRBD2. Germline V gene data show CDR1 as MNHEY and CDR2 as SMNVEV (reference sequence). Trimming took 4 bases from V and 7 from J; bases not matched to a gene: 12. The CDR3 totals 17 residues.

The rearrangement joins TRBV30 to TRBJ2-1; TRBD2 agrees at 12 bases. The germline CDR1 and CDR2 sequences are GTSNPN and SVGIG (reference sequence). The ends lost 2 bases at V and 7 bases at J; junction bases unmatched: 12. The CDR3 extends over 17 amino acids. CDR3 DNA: TGTGCCTGGAGTCCCCGACTAGCGGGAGCCTTTGGGAATGAGCAGTTCTTC. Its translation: CAWSPRLAGAFGNEQFF.

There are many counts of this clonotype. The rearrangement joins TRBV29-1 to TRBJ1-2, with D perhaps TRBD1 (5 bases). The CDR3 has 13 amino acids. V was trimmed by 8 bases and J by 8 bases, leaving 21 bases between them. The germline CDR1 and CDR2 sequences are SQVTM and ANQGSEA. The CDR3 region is CSITHQGRYGYTF. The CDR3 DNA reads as TGCAGCATCACCCACCAGGGCCGCTACGGCTACACCTTC.

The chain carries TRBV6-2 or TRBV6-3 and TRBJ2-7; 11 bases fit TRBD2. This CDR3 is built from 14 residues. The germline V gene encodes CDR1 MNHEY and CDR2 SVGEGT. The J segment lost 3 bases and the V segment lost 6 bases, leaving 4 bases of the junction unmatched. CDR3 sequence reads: CASRPSGRHYEQYF. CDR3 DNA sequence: TGTGCCAGCAGACCTAGCGGGAGGCACTACGAGCAGTACTTC.

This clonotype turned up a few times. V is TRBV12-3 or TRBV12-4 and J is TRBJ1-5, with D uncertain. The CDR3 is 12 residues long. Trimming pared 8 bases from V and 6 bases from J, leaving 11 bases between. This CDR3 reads CASCSGSQPQHF. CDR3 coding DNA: TGTGCCAGCTGTAGTGGGAGTCAGCCCCAGCATTTT.

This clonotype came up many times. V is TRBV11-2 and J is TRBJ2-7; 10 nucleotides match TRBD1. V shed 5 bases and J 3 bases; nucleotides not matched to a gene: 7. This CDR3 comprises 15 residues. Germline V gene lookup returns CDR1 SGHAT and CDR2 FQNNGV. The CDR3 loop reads CASSRGTGDRYEQYF. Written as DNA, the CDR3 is TGTGCCAGCAGCCGTGGGACAGGGGATCGCTACGAGCAGTACTTC.

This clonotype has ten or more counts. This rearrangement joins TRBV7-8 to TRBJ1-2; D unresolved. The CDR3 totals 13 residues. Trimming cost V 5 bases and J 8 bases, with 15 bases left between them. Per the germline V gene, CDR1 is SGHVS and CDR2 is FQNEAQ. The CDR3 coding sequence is TGTGCCAGCAGCGAGAGGCGGGATCGGGGCTACACCTTC. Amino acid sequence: CASSERRDRGYTF. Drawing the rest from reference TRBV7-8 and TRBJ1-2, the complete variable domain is GAGVSQSPRYKVAKRGQDVALRCDPISGHVSLFWYQQALGQGPEFLTYFQNEAQLDKSGLPSDRFFAERPEGSVSTLKIQRTQQEDSAVYLCASSERRDRGYTFGSGTRLTVV.

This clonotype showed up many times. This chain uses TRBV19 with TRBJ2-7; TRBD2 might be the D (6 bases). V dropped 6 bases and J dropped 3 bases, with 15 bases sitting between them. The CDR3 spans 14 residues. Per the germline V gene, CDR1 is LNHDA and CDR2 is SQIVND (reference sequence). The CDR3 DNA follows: TGTGCCAGTAGCCCCCGACTAGAGGTCTACGAGCAGTACTTC. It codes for CASSPRLEVYEQYF.